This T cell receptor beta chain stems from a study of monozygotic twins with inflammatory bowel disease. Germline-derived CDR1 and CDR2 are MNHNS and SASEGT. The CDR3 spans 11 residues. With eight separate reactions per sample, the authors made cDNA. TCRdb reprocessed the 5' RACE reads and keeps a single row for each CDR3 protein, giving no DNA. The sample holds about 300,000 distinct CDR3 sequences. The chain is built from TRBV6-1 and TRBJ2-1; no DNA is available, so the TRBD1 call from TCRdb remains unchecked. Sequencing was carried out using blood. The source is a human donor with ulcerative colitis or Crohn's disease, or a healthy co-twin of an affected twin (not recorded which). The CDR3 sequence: CSYLRAREQFF.